These 2 T cell receptor beta chains share one sample of origin, sequenced in a study of molecular identifiers for immune sequencing clone quantification. TCRdb redid the calling of the PCR reads with MiXCR, one entry per CDR3 protein. The table records 300,000 to 350,000 distinct CDR3 sequences, 20% to 25% of them present only once. Sample: naive CD8+ T cells from blood, with Jurkat cell RNA spiked in. Specified subset: FACS-sorted CD8+CD4-CCR7+CD45RA+ naive T cells. These receptors all come from a human donor in good health. Some libraries in this study had Jurkat cell RNA spiked in.

This clonotype was detected only a few times. V and J are TRBV27 and TRBJ1-2, with 7 bases aligning to TRBD1. This CDR3 contains 15 residues. Germline trimming cut 4 bases from V and 1 base from J; bases unmatched to any gene: 6. CDR1 and CDR2 from the germline V gene are MNHEY and SMNVEV (reference sequence). For the CDR3, the DNA is TGTGCCAGCAGTTCACCCCGACAGGGTAACTATGGCTACACCTTC. Its protein is CASSSPRQGNYGYTF.

This clonotype was detected ten times or more. The genes are TRBV20-1 and TRBJ2-7; D gene ambiguous. There are 14 residues in the CDR3. V lost 0 bases to trimming and J lost 0 bases, with 9 bases between them. CDR1 and CDR2 (germline): DFQATT, SNEGSKA (reference sequence). The CDR3, as DNA: TGCAGTGCTAGAGATCGCATTTTCTCCTACGAGCAGTACTTC. Its protein is CSARDRIFSYEQYF.